This is a list of T cell receptor beta chains from one sample in a study of T cell repertoires in cytomegalovirus infection. TCRdb redid the calling of the reads with MiXCR, one entry per CDR3 protein. Of 150,000 to 190,000 distinct CDR3 sequences detected, roughly a quarter appear once; the ten largest clones hold approximately 11%. The sample consisted of PBMCs. These receptors originate from a human donor in good health (CMV status not recorded). Some clones in this sample may be carry-over from other donors' samples. Both conserved end residues are trimmed from each CDR3.

J: TRBJ2-1
V: TRBV12-3/TRBV12-4
CDR3: ASSLGLGYNEQF

J: TRBJ2-5
V: TRBV10-3
CDR3: AISEVGGVETQY

J: TRBJ2-1
V: TRBV7-2
CDR3: ASSVGLAGGVYNEQF

J: TRBJ2-1
V: TRBV13
CDR3: ASSLNPSTRSRNEQF

J: TRBJ2-7
V: TRBV28
CDR3: ASKGGTGDYEQY

J: TRBJ1-6
V: TRBV7-2
CDR3: ASSLVGPYNSPLH

J: TRBJ1-5
V: TRBV6-5
CDR3: ASSYSKEVNQPQH

J: TRBJ2-5
V: TRBV29-1
CDR3: SALQQETQY

J: TRBJ1-5
V: TRBV6-2/TRBV6-3
CDR3: ASSYSKQPQH

J: TRBJ2-7
V: TRBV28
CDR3: ASRVGGAEQY

J: TRBJ2-1
V: TRBV28
CDR3: ASGQREIKDEQF

J: TRBJ2-7
V: TRBV6-2/TRBV6-3
CDR3: ASSDSGGGLSYEQY

J: TRBJ2-3
V: TRBV7-2
CDR3: ASSWAGLPTQY

J: TRBJ1-1
V: TRBV13
CDR3: ASSLRTGWKNTEAF

J: TRBJ2-7
V: TRBV24-1
CDR3: ATSDFGGKQY

J: TRBJ2-4
V: TRBV5-3
CDR3: ARSLEIVPLLAKNIQY

J: TRBJ1-5
V: TRBV27
CDR3: ASSFVSGRSQPQH

J: TRBJ1-1
V: TRBV28
CDR3: ASTQTRVMNTEAF

J: TRBJ1-6
V: TRBV7-2
CDR3: ASSLKAYNSPLH

J: TRBJ1-2
V: TRBV19
CDR3: ASSDPGQYTYGYT

J: TRBJ1-1
V: TRBV11-2
CDR3: ASSSPRGTNTEAF

J: TRBJ2-1
V: TRBV6-1
CDR3: AGGPGGAYNEQF

J: TRBJ2-4
V: TRBV20-1
CDR3: SARDKEGATNIQY

J: TRBJ1-2
V: TRBV12-3/TRBV12-4
CDR3: ASSFGNGGYT

J: TRBJ2-1
V: TRBV7-6
CDR3: ASSLAGTANEQF

J: TRBJ2-3
V: TRBV20-1
CDR3: SARGRPSTDTQY

J: TRBJ2-1
V: TRBV12-5
CDR3: ASGLYGEQF

J: TRBJ1-6
V: TRBV4-2
CDR3: ASRPTTGDNSPLH

J: TRBJ1-5
V: TRBV28
CDR3: ASSFGQGNQPQH

J: TRBJ2-1
V: TRBV27
CDR3: ASSFGTSGTNEQF

J: TRBJ2-1
V: TRBV25-1
CDR3: ASSSREGVTNEQF

J: TRBJ2-1
V: TRBV29-1
CDR3: SVLAGYNEQF

J: TRBJ2-7
V: TRBV3-1
CDR3: ASSQEGIYEQY

J: TRBJ2-1
V: TRBV24-1
CDR3: ATSDFRGQLAKDEQF

J: TRBJ1-2
V: TRBV9
CDR3: ASSVARGQYGYT

J: TRBJ2-1
V: TRBV7-2
CDR3: ASSLVKVALF

J: TRBJ1-2
V: TRBV11-2
CDR3: ASRPNRDRVYGYT

J: TRBJ2-7
V: TRBV15
CDR3: ATSRELGQLGEQY

J: TRBJ1-6
V: TRBV12-3/TRBV12-4
CDR3: ASSLDRGRNSPLH

J: TRBJ2-2
V: TRBV19
CDR3: ASSKPGTGGSGELF

J: TRBJ1-2
V: TRBV29-1
CDR3: SVDSRQAHYGYT

J: TRBJ1-6
V: TRBV28
CDR3: ASSLRSSLH

J: TRBJ2-3
V: TRBV5-5
CDR3: ASSLRGQSDTQY

J: TRBJ2-6
V: TRBV12-3/TRBV12-4
CDR3: ASLQGGANVLT

J: TRBJ1-1
V: TRBV28
CDR3: ASDKGTEAF

J: TRBJ1-6
V: TRBV7-2
CDR3: ASSLASGGGSYNSPLH

J: TRBJ2-1
V: TRBV12-3/TRBV12-4
CDR3: ASSLVAPSYNEQF

J: TRBJ1-1
V: TRBV20-1
CDR3: SALDITAREAF

J: TRBJ1-5
V: TRBV28
CDR3: ASRPHRGRDGQPQH

J: TRBJ2-7
V: TRBV6-2/TRBV6-3
CDR3: ASSPGLAGHEQY

J: TRBJ2-3
V: TRBV28
CDR3: ASRQTLILGDTQY

J: TRBJ2-7
V: TRBV28
CDR3: ASSLYGTGENYEQY

J: TRBJ2-3
V: TRBV20-1
CDR3: SARATSTDTQY

J: TRBJ2-1
V: TRBV27
CDR3: ASSQRGSEQF